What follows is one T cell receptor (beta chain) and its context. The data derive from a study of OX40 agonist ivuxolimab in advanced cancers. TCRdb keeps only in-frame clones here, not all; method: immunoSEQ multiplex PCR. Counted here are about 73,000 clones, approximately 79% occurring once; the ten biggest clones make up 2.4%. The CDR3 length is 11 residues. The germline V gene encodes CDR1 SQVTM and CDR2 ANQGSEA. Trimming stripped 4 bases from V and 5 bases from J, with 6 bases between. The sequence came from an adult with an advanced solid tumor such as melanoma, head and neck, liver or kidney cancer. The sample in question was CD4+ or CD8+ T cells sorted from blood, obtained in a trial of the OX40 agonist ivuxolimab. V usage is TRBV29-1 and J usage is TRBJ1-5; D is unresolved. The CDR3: CSVGSDQPQHF. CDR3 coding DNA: TGCAGCGTTGGTTCGGATCAGCCCCAGCATTTT.